The 7 T cell receptor beta chains presented below share a single source sample, sequenced in a study of blood T cell repertoires in COVID-19. The protocol was immunoSEQ multiplex PCR, while the TCRdb copy is restricted to in-frame clones and leaves out a portion. The sample includes under 200,000 clones, 87% seen only once; the top ten take around a fifth. What was sequenced was peripheral blood. The receptors originated from a man aged 55-75 years with active or convalescent COVID-19.

The V call is TRBV7-3, the J call TRBJ1-1; D uncertain. V was cut by 2 bases and J by 6 bases, with 10 bases left in between. Germline assignment: CDR1 SGHTA and CDR2 FQGTGA. This CDR3 is 13 amino acids long. The CDR3, as DNA: TGTGCCAGCAGCTTACAGGAGGATTCTGAAGCTTTCTTT. Translation: CASSLQEDSEAFF.

CDR3 nucleotides: TGCGCCAGCAGCCAAGTACAGGCGCGGGGGCTTTCCTACAATGAGCAGTTCTTC. It is translated as CASSQVQARGLSYNEQFF. The chain is built from TRBV4-1 and TRBJ2-1; weak D call: TRBD2 (7 bases). Trimming removed 1 base at V and 1 base at J, with 17 bases between. Germline CDR1 is MGHRA and CDR2 is YSYEKL. The CDR3 extends over 18 amino acids.

This clone was picked up one time. The rearrangement uses TRBV5-1 and TRBJ2-5; 15 bases map to TRBD2. CDR1 is SGHRS and CDR2 is YFSETQ in the germline V gene. The V and J ends lost 4 bases and 2 bases, in that order; junction bases with no gene match: 9. The CDR3 runs 18 residues. The CDR3 DNA sequence: TGCGCCAGCAGCCCCGGACTAGCGGGGGGGCGAGGGCAAGAGACCCAGTACTTC. It encodes CASSPGLAGGRGQETQYF.

The CDR3 DNA sequence: TGTGCCAGCAGCAAAGGCGAGAGGACAGTTTACGGCTACACCTTC. Residues: CASSKGERTVYGYTF. This sequence joins TRBV21-1 and TRBJ1-2; the table's D call, TRBD1, has no DNA check behind it. TRBV21-1 is reported as a pseudogene. The CDR3 is made up of 15 amino acids.

The chain uses TRBV13 and TRBJ2-1; 14 bases are a match to TRBD2. Looked up from germline, CDR1 is PRHDT and CDR2 is FYEKMQ (reference sequence). The CDR3 spans 15 residues. V lost 4 bases and J lost 5; bases outside the gene matches: 1. Written as DNA, the CDR3 is TGTGCCAGCAGCTCGGGACTAGCGGGGGACAATGAGCAGTTCTTC. Translation: CASSSGLAGDNEQFF.

The chain is built from TRBV6-5 and TRBJ2-7, with 7 bases matching TRBD1. The CDR3 covers 15 residues. Germline lookup yields CDR1 MNHEY and CDR2 SVGAGI. The ends lost 0 bases at V and 0 bases at J; junction bases unmatched: 2. The CDR3 sequence: CASSYSDRPSYEQYF. In nucleotides, the CDR3 is TGTGCCAGCAGTTACTCGGACAGGCCCTCCTACGAGCAGTACTTC.

This clone is a singleton in its sample. The chain joins TRBV5-4 to TRBJ1-2, with 8 bases fitting TRBD1. This CDR3 has 14 amino acids. The ends lost 1 base at V and 4 bases at J; junction bases unmatched: 3. Germline V gives CDR1 SGHNT, CDR2 YYREEE (reference sequence). CDR3 bases: TGTGCCAGCAGCTTGCAGGGGGCAGGCTATGGCTACACCTTC. Translated: CASSLQGAGYGYTF.